Presented here are 22 T cell receptor beta chains from one specimen sequenced in a study of lymphopenia after photon versus proton radiotherapy. The protocol was immunoSEQ multiplex PCR, while the TCRdb copy is restricted to in-frame clones and leaves out a portion. The sample lists roughly 64,000 clones; 75% to 90% were seen once. Material: peripheral blood, obtained from a patient treated with proton-based radiotherapy. The receptors shown here come from an elderly man with esophageal cancer.

The chain is built from TRBV2 and TRBJ1-1; 9 bases line up with TRBD1. Trimming cost V 5 bases and J 6 bases; bases outside gene matches: 7. The CDR3 loop spans 14 amino acids. Germline lookup yields CDR1 SNHLY and CDR2 FYNNEI. The CDR3 loop reads CASSKGQGIAEAFF. CDR3 sequence (DNA): TGTGCCAGCAGTAAGGGACAGGGCATTGCTGAAGCTTTCTTT.

This chain connects TRBV19 to TRBJ1-2; no clear D. With 5 bases removed from V and 4 bases from J, the gap between germline ends came to 14 bases. Germline CDR1 and CDR2: LNHDA and SQIVND (reference sequence). This CDR3 has 14 residues. The CDR3 reads CASSVSYTGYGYTF. The CDR3 DNA is TGTGCCAGTAGTGTGAGCTACACCGGCTATGGCTACACCTTC.

The chain carries TRBV14 and TRBJ2-7; 7 bases map to TRBD1. The germline CDR1 and CDR2 sequences are SGHDN and FVKESK. The CDR3 has 13 residues. J lost 3 bases, V lost 6 bases, and 5 bases had no gene match. In DNA, the CDR3 is TGTGCCAGCAGTCCGGGACAGCACTACGAGCAGTACTTC. Translating it yields CASSPGQHYEQYF.

The chain combines TRBV4-3 with TRBJ2-1; possibly TRBD1 or TRBD2 for D (5 bases each). Germline lookup yields CDR1 LGHNA and CDR2 YSLEER. V shed 1 base and J shed 9 bases, with 13 bases lying between them. CDR3 length: 14 amino acids. The CDR3 here is CASSQVQGRGEQFF. The CDR3 nucleotides are TGCGCCAGCAGCCAAGTGCAGGGTCGGGGTGAGCAGTTCTTC.

As to this clone: At one end, the junction sequence differs from germline, possibly due to a read error. The chain carries TRBV2 and TRBJ2-5; weak D call: TRBD1 (6 bases). CDR3 length: 12 amino acids. The germline gives CDR1 SNHLY, CDR2 FYNNEI. The CDR3 spells CASSADRTVSHF. For the CDR3, the DNA is TGTGCCAGCAGTGCAGACAGGACGGTTAGTCACTTC.

The CDR3 sequence is CASSLFSGELFF. In DNA form, the CDR3 reads TGTGCCAGCAGCTTATTTTCCGGGGAGCTGTTTTTT. V is TRBV7-6 and J is TRBJ2-2; D is unresolved. Germline lookup yields CDR1 SGHVS and CDR2 FNYEAQ. CDR3 length: 12 residues. With 2 bases removed from V and 6 bases from J, the gap between germline ends came to 4 bases.

CDR3 DNA: TGTGCCAGCAGCGTAGGGTCCGGCGGGGGGGCCGCGGAGACCCAGTACTTC. It yields the protein CASSVGSGGGAAETQYF. The J gene is TRBJ2-5, the V gene TRBV9, with TRBD2 matching 9 bases. Germline V CDR1 and CDR2: SGDLS, YYNGEE. V lost 0 bases and J lost 5; bases outside the gene matches: 11. There are 17 residues in the CDR3.

The CDR3 nucleotides read TGCGCCAGCAGCCAGACAGTTCCGAACACTGAAGCTTTCTTT. Residues: CASSQTVPNTEAFF. The chain is built from TRBV4-3 and TRBJ1-1; D perhaps matches TRBD1 (5 bases). This CDR3 spans 14 amino acids. V lost 3 bases to trimming and J lost 1 base, with 9 bases between them. CDR1 and CDR2 from the germline V gene are LGHNA and YSLEER.

The DNA for the CDR3 is TGTGCCAGCAGCTTACCGCAAAGAAACTATGGCTACACCTTC. Translating it yields CASSLPQRNYGYTF. The V and J genes are TRBV5-4 and TRBJ1-2, with unresolved D. Looked up from germline, CDR1 is SGHNT and CDR2 is YYREEE (reference sequence). This CDR3 contains 14 residues. Trimming stripped 2 bases from V and 2 bases from J, with 10 bases between.

This chain joins TRBV25-1 and TRBJ2-1, with D possibly matching TRBD1 (6 bases). The ends were cut back, 4 bases at V and 4 bases at J, with 11 bases in the middle. Germline-derived CDR1 and CDR2 are MGHDK and SYGVNS. The CDR3 is 14 residues long. This chain's CDR3 is CASSGDRLYNEQFF. The DNA for the CDR3 is TGTGCCAGCAGTGGAGACAGGCTTTACAATGAGCAGTTCTTC.

As concerns this clone: Germline is not matched at one junction end, which may reflect a read error. Other DNA sequences of this sample code for an identical CDR3. The V gene is TRBV5-4, the J gene TRBJ1-5; no reliable D call. The germline V gene has CDR1 SGHNT and CDR2 YYREEE (reference sequence). The CDR3 covers 13 residues. The CDR3 here is CASSFNRNQPQHF. The CDR3 region has the DNA TGTGCCAGCAGCTTCAACCGGAATCAGCCCCAGCACTTT. Full variable domain (outside the CDR3, taken from reference TRBV5-4 and TRBJ1-5): ETGVTQSPTHLIKTRGQQVTLRCSSQSGHNTVSWYQQALGQGPQFIFQYYREEENGRGNFPPRFSGLQFPNYSSELNVNALELDDSALYLCASSFNRNQPQHFGDGTRLSIL.

V and J are TRBV12-5 and TRBJ1-3, with 7 bases lining up with TRBD1. The junction had 3 bases not matched to a gene; V was cut back by 3 bases and J by 7 bases. The CDR3 is 13 residues long. CDR1 LGHNT and CDR2 FRNRAP come from the germline V gene. The CDR3 DNA sequence: TGTGCTAGTGGTTTTCAGACAGGGAACACCATATATTTT. Its protein is CASGFQTGNTIYF.

The chain is built from TRBV29-1 and TRBJ2-5, with 8 bases aligning to TRBD1. CDR3 length equals 13 residues. J lost 7 bases, V lost 4 bases, and 8 bases had no gene match. CDR1 is SQVTM and CDR2 is ANQGSEA in the germline V gene. The CDR3 is CSVVGTGRGTQYF. CDR3 DNA: TGCAGCGTTGTCGGGACAGGTAGAGGGACCCAGTACTTC.

J is TRBJ2-3 and V is TRBV7-6; 10 bases map to TRBD2. The CDR3 has 17 amino acids. Germline CDR1 reads SGHVS; CDR2 reads FNYEAQ. The V and J ends lost 1 base and 5 bases, in that order; junction bases with no gene match: 9. The CDR3 DNA reads TGTGCCAGCAGCTTAGAGCTCGGGACTAGCGAATTAGATACGCAGTATTTT. Its translation: CASSLELGTSELDTQYF.

The chain has TRBV4-1 and TRBJ2-7; the match to TRBD2 covers 7 bases. CDR1 and CDR2 (germline): MGHRA, YSYEKL. Trimming at V came to 0 bases and at J to 4 bases, leaving 12 bases not matched to a gene. This CDR3 comprises 17 residues. CDR3 sequence (DNA): TGCGCCAGCAGCCAAGATGCTTTCAGCGGGAAAGGATACGAGCAGTACTTC. Translation gives CASSQDAFSGKGYEQYF.

The chain joins TRBV5-1 to TRBJ2-2; 10 bases map to TRBD1. This CDR3 has 15 residues. Germline values: CDR1 SGHRS, CDR2 YFSETQ. V shed 1 base and J 6 bases; nucleotides not matched to a gene: 3. The CDR3 sequence: CASSLTGTGAGELFF. The CDR3 DNA is TGCGCCAGCAGCTTGACCGGGACAGGGGCCGGGGAGCTGTTTTTT.

This sequence joins TRBV6-5 and TRBJ2-7; 9 bases line up with TRBD1. Losses at the gene ends were 4 bases for V and 4 bases for J; bases not matched to a gene: 11. Germline lookup yields CDR1 MNHEY and CDR2 SVGAGI. This CDR3 region has 16 residues. The chain's CDR3 is CASSSGTGNDFYEQYF. Written as DNA, the CDR3 is TGTGCCAGCAGTTCCGGGACAGGGAATGACTTTTACGAGCAGTACTTC.

This sequence joins TRBV29-1 and TRBJ1-2; TRBD1 matches at 7 bases. After removal of 2 bases from V and 6 bases from J, the junction contained 15 bases not matched to a gene. Germline CDR1 reads SQVTM; CDR2 reads ANQGSEA. This CDR3 has 16 amino acids. The CDR3 here is CSVEPRIAGGTNGYTF. For the CDR3, the DNA is TGCAGCGTTGAACCCCGGATAGCAGGGGGTACGAATGGCTACACCTTC.

J is TRBJ1-2 and V is TRBV4-3; D might be TRBD1 (6 bases). CDR1 is LGHNA, CDR2 YSLEER, per germline. The CDR3 length is 16 residues. V lost 4 bases to trimming and J lost 2 bases, with 17 bases between them. CDR3 region: CASSLQTGWQNYGYTF. For the CDR3, the DNA is TGCGCCAGCAGCCTACAAACAGGGTGGCAGAACTATGGCTACACCTTC.

The chain employs TRBV10-3 and TRBJ2-6; D unresolved. Germline V gene data show CDR1 as ENHRY and CDR2 as SYGVKD. V dropped 2 bases and J dropped 2 bases, with 4 bases sitting between them. The CDR3 runs to 14 residues. CDR3 bases: TGTGCCATCAGTGAGGGGGCTGGGGCCAACGTCCTGACTTTC. Protein sequence: CAISEGAGANVLTF.

The chain uses TRBV5-4 and TRBJ1-2; maybe TRBD1 (5 bases). Trimming shortened V by 4 bases and J by 0 bases, and 13 bases separated the two germline ends. The CDR3 extends over 15 amino acids. Germline V gives CDR1 SGHNT, CDR2 YYREEE (reference sequence). CDR3 bases: TGTGCCAGCAGCCCGGACGGGGGGGCTAACTATGGCTACACCTTC. It translates to CASSPDGGANYGYTF.

The J gene is TRBJ2-1, the V gene TRBV5-1, with a weak D call TRBD2 (5 bases). Trimming removed 6 bases at V and 4 bases at J, with 11 bases between. The CDR3 is 13 residues long. Germline V gives CDR1 SGHRS, CDR2 YFSETQ. The CDR3 loop is CASTNREYNEQFF. The CDR3 DNA sequence: TGCGCCAGCACCAATCGGGAATACAATGAGCAGTTCTTC.